This TCR beta chain originates from a study of T cells expressing NK-cell markers. Each CDR3 protein gets one entry in TCRdb, which reprocessed the 5' RACE reads and gives no DNA. This repertoire includes 350,000 to 500,000 distinct CDR3 sequences. The TCR sequence derives from a woman aged 18 to 75 in good health. The source material was blood T cells: a sorted CD56 or NKG2C T cell subset, CD4+ or CD8+ T cells, or bulk PBMC T cells (not recorded which).

The CDR3 sequence: CASSLLNYGYTF. The rearrangement links TRBV12-3 or TRBV12-4 to TRBJ1-2. The length of the CDR3 is 12 residues.